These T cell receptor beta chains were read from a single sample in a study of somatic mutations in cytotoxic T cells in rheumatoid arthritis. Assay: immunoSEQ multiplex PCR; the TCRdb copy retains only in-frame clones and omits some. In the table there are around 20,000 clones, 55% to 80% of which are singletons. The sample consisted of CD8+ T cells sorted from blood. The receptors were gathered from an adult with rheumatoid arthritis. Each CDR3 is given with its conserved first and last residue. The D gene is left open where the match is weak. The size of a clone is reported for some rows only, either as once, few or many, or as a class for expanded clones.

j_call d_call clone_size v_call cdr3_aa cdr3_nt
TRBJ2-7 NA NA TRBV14 CASSPQGYEQYF TGTGCCAGCAGCCCTCAGGGATACGAGCAGTACTTC
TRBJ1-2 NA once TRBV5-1 CASSSYRPQDGYTF TGCGCCAGCAGCTCATACAGGCCGCAGGATGGCTACACCTTC
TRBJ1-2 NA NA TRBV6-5 CASSYNGLAGYTF TGTGCCAGCAGTTACAACGGGTTAGCGGGCTACACCTTC
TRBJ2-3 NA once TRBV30 CAWSALGSSTDTQYF TGTGCCTGGAGTGCCCTCGGTTCTAGCACAGATACGCAGTATTTT
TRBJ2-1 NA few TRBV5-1 CASRVAGAAEQFF TGCGCCAGCAGAGTCGCGGGGGCGGCTGAGCAGTTCTTC
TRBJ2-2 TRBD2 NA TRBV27 CASSLVLAGGPNTGELFF TGTGCCAGCAGTTTAGTACTAGCGGGGGGTCCGAACACCGGGGAGCTGTTTTTT
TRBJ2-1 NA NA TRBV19 CASSIDGSSYNEQFF TGTGCCAGTAGTATCGACGGTAGCTCCTACAATGAGCAGTTCTTC
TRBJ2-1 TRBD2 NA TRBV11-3 CASGRGVFNEQFF TGTGCCAGCGGACGGGGGGTATTCAATGAGCAGTTCTTC
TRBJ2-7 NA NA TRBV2 CASSEALEQYF TGTGCCAGCAGTGAAGCGCTGGAGCAGTACTTC
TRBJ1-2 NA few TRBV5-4 CASSLALRVGAEGYTF TGTGCCAGCAGCTTGGCCTTAAGAGTAGGGGCGGAAGGCTACACCTTC
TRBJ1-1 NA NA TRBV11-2 CAGGGGDTEAFF TGTGCCGGAGGCGGTGGAGACACTGAAGCTTTCTTT
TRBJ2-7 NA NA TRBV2 CASSAADEQYF TGTGCCAGCAGTGCCGCCGACGAGCAGTACTTC
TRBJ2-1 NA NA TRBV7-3 CASSLIPRDEQFF TGTGCCAGCAGCTTAATACCTAGAGATGAGCAGTTCTTC
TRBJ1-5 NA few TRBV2 CASSEEGRSYNQPQHF TGTGCCAGCAGTGAAGAGGGCCGTAGCTACAATCAGCCCCAGCATTTT
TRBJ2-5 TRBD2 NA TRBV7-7 CASSPRRDYGETQYF TGTGCCAGCAGCCCTCGCCGGGACTATGGAGAGACCCAGTACTTC